Listed below are T cell receptor beta chains from one sample, sequenced in a study of blood T cells in healthy people across ages. TCRdb redid the calling of the 5' RACE reads with MiXCR, one entry per CDR3 protein. Of just under 900,000 distinct CDR3 sequences in the sample, around 26% were seen once. The sequenced sample consisted of blood. The receptor set was obtained from an elderly woman in good health. Both conserved end residues are part of each CDR3. A D gene is named only where the DNA matches it firmly. Only some rows state a clone size, as once, few, many or a class for expanded clones.

J: TRBJ2-3
size: many
V: TRBV7-2
D: .
CDR3: CASNAGLGDTQYF

J: TRBJ2-1
size: many
V: TRBV24-1
D: TRBD1
CDR3: CATSERQGAYNEQFF

J: TRBJ2-1
size: many
V: TRBV27
D: .
CDR3: CASSPGSSPVGLNEQFF

J: TRBJ1-2
size: few
V: TRBV7-9
D: .
CDR3: CASSPPATVYGYTF

J: TRBJ2-6
size: .
V: TRBV5-5
D: .
CDR3: CASSSGGGPSGANVLTF

J: TRBJ1-1
size: once
V: TRBV28
D: .
CDR3: CASSLWESEAFF

J: TRBJ2-7
size: many
V: TRBV27
D: .
CDR3: CASSSRQAFTNEQYF

J: TRBJ2-7
size: once
V: TRBV28
D: .
CDR3: CASSFYVDGPKWEQYF

J: TRBJ2-4
size: .
V: TRBV20-1
D: TRBD1
CDR3: CSARDRTGSKNIQYF

J: TRBJ2-7
size: .
V: TRBV20-1
D: TRBD2
CDR3: CSSVAGDYKDGEQYF

J: TRBJ2-5
size: few
V: TRBV20-1
D: TRBD2
CDR3: CSARGGTSGGSIYNEQYF

J: TRBJ1-2
size: few
V: TRBV14
D: TRBD1
CDR3: CASSQVRGWNYGYTF

J: TRBJ2-3
size: .
V: TRBV29-1
D: TRBD2
CDR3: CSVEVWPGGVASTDTQYF

J: TRBJ2-2
size: .
V: TRBV20-1
D: TRBD1
CDR3: CSASPGQGNTGELFF

J: TRBJ2-1
size: many
V: TRBV4-1
D: TRBD2
CDR3: CASRGEGAYNEQFF